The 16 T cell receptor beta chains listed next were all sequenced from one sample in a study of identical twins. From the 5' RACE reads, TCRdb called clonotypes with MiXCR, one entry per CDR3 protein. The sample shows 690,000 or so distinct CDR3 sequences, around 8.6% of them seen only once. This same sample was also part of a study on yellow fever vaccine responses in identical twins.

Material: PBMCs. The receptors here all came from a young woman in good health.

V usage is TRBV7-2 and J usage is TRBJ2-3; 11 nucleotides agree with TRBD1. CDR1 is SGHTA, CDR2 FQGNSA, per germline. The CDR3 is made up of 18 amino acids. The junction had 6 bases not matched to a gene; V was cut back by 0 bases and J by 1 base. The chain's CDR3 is CASSLAWTGGFGTDTQYF. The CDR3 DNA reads TGTGCCAGCAGCTTAGCGTGGACAGGGGGCTTCGGCACAGATACGCAGTATTTT. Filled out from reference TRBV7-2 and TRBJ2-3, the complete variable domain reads GAGVSQSPSNKVTEKGKDVELRCDPISGHTALYWYRQSLGQGLEFLIYFQGNSAPDKSGLPSDRFSAERTGGSVSTLTIQRTQQEDSAVYLCASSLAWTGGFGTDTQYFGPGTRLTVL.

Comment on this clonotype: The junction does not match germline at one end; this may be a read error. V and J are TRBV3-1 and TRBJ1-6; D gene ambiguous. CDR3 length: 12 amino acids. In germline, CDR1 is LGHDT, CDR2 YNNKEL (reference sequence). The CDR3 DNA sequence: TGTGCCAGCAGACAAGCGGGCTCACCCCTCCACTTT. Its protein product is CASRQAGSPLHF. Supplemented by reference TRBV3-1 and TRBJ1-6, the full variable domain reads DTAVSQTPKYLVTQMGNDKSIKCEQNLGHDTMYWYKQDSKKFLKIMFSYNNKELIINETVPNRFSPKSPDKAHLNLHINSLELGDSAVYFCASRQAGSPLHFGNGTRLTVT.

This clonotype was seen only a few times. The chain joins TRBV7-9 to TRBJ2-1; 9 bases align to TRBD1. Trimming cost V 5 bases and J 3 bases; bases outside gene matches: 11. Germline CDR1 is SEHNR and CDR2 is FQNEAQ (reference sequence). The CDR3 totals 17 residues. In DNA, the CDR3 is TGTGCCAGCAGCCCTGCCGTATTGGGACAGGGCTACAATGAGCAGTTCTTC. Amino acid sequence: CASSPAVLGQGYNEQFF.

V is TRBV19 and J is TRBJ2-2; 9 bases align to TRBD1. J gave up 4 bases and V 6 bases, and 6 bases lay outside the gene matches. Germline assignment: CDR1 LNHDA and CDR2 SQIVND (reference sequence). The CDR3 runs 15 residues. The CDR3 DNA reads TGTGCCAGTAGGAGGACAGGGGCCGGCACCGGGGAGCTGTTTTTT. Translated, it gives CASRRTGAGTGELFF.

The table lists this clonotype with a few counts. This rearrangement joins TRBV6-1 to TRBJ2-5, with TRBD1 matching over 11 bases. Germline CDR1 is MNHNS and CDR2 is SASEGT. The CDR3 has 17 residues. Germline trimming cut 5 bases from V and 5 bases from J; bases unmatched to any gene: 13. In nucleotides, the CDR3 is TGTGCCAGCAGTCTCTTCCGGACAGGGGGCGCGGGGGAGACCCAGTACTTC. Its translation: CASSLFRTGGAGETQYF.

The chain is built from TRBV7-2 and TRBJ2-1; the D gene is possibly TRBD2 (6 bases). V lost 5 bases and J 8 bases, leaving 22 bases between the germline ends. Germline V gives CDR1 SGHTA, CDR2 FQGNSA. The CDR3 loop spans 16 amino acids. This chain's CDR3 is CASSLHGTVPGDEQFF. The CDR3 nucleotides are TGTGCCAGCAGCCTACACGGTACGGTACCGGGGGATGAGCAGTTCTTC.

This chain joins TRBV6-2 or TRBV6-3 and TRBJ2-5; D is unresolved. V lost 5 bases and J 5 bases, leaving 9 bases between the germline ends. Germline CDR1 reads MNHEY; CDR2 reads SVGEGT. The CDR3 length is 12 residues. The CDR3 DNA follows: TGTGCCAGCAGTCACCCCGGGGAGACCCAGTACTTC. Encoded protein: CASSHPGETQYF.

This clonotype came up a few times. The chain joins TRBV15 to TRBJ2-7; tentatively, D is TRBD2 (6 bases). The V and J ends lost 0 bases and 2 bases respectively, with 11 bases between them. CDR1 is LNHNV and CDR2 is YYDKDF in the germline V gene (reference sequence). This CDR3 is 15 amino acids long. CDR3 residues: CATSRDQREPYEQYF. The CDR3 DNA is TGTGCCACCAGCAGAGATCAACGGGAGCCCTACGAGCAGTACTTC.

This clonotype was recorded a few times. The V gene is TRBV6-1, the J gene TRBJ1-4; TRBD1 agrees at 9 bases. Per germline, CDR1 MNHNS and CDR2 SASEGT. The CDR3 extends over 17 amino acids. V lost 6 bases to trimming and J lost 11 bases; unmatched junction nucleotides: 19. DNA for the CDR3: TGTGCCAGCAGCCAACTCTCCCGGGACAGGGAGTATCGGAAACTGTTTTTT. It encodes CASSQLSRDREYRKLFF.

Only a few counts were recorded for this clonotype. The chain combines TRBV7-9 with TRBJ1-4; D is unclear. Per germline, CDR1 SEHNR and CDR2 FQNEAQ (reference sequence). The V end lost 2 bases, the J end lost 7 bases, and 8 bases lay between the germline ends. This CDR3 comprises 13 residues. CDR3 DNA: TGTGCCAGCAGCTTACAAGCTGGTGAAAAACTGTTTTTT. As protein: CASSLQAGEKLFF.

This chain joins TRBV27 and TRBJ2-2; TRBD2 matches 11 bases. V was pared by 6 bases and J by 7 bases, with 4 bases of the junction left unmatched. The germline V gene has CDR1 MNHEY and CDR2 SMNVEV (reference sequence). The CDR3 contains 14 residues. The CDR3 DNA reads TGTGCCAGCAGGATAGCGGGGGGGATCGGGGAGCTGTTTTTT. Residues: CASRIAGGIGELFF.

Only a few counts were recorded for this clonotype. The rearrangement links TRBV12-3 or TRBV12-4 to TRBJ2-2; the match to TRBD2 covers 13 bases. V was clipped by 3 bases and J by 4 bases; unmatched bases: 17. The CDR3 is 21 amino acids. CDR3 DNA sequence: TGTGCCAGCAGTTTTACTGGCCGGACTAGCGGGAGTCGCTTTGCCACCGGGGAGCTGTTTTTT. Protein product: CASSFTGRTSGSRFATGELFF.

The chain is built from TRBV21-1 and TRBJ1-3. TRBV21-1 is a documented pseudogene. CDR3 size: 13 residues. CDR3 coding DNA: TGTGCCAGCAGCAAAGGGGTTGAGGAGACCATATATTTT. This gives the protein CASSKGVEETIYF.

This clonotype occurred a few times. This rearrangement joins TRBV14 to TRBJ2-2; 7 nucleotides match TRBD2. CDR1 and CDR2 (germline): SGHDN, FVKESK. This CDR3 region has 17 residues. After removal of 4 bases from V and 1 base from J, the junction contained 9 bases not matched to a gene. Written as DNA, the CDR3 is TGTGCCAGCAGCCGGTCCCCAACTAGCGTGAACACCGGGGAGCTGTTTTTT. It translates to CASSRSPTSVNTGELFF.

CDR3 amino acids: CASSGLAGRAVVDTQYF. The CDR3 DNA reads as TGTGCCAGCAGCGGACTAGCGGGAAGGGCCGTGGTAGATACGCAGTATTTT. The chain couples TRBV7-9 to TRBJ2-3; 12 bases map to TRBD2. Trimming took 5 bases from V and 5 from J; bases not matched to a gene: 11. CDR1 and CDR2 (germline): SEHNR, FQNEAQ (reference sequence). CDR3 size: 17 residues.

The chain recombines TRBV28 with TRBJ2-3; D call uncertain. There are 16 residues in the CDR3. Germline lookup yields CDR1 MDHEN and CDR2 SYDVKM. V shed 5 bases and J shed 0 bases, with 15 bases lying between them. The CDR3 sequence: CASSRAADLSTDTQYF. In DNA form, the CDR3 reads TGTGCCAGCAGTCGGGCGGCAGATCTAAGCACAGATACGCAGTATTTT.